This section outlines one T cell receptor beta chain sequence together with its context. The CDR3 is 14 amino acids. In germline, CDR1 is ENHRY, CDR2 SYGVKD. The V gene end was trimmed by 10 bases and the J gene end by 3 bases; junction bases not matched to a gene: 3. Per the original methods: Amplification with reference gene primers provided the estimates of nucleated cell counts. Clones were read by immunoSEQ multiplex PCR, and TCRdb kept only the in-frame ones, dropping some. V, J and clone size were drawn from that table, and D and trimming were deduced from the DNA. The table has 90,000 to 100,000 clones, about 85% seen once; the top ten hold 4% to 5.5%. This sample was included in a study of blood T cell repertoires in COVID-19. Turning to the study itself: Sample material is recorded as cDNA or gDNA derived from T cells, B-cell-depleted T cells, or PBMCs.

The sequencing sample was made of peripheral blood. The TCR originated in a man in his 70s with acute or convalescent COVID-19. The rearrangement links TRBV10-3 to TRBJ2-2; 12 bases are a match to TRBD2. CDR3 nucleotide sequence: TGTGCCACTAGCGGGGGGGCCGACACCGGGGAGCTGTTTTTT. Residues: CATSGGADTGELFF.